The source of this TCR beta chain is a study of shared T cell receptors in the human thymus. CDR1 MNHEY and CDR2 SMNVEV come from the germline V gene (reference sequence). With 2 bases removed from V and 6 bases from J, the gap between germline ends came to 14 bases. The CDR3 is 15 amino acids. The data were produced by immunoSEQ multiplex PCR, yet TCRdb's version contains in-frame clones alone and is incomplete. The sample lists approximately 730,000 clones, around 85% occurring once. The data also belong to a second study, concerning human thymus T cells.

The chain has TRBV27 and TRBJ2-1, with a weak D call TRBD2 (6 bases). Material: thymocytes. The sequence was obtained from a girl less than two years old with a congenital heart defect. CDR3 DNA sequence: TGTGCCAGCAGTTTAGGGACTCGACCGCCCAATGAGCAGTTCTTC. Protein: CASSLGTRPPNEQFF.